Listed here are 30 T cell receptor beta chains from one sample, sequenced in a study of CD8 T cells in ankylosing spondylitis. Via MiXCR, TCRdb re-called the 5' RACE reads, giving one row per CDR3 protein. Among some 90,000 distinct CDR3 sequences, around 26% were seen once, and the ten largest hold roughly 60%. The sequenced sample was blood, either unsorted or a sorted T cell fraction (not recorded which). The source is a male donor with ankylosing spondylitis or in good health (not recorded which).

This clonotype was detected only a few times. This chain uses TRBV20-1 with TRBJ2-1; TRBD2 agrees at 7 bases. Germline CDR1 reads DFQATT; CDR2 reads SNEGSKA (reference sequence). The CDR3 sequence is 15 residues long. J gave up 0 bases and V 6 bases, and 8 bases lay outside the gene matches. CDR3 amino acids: CSAESGESSYNEQFF. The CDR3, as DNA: TGCAGTGCAGAAAGCGGGGAGAGCTCCTACAATGAGCAGTTCTTC.

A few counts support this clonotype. CDR3 bases: TGTGCCAGCAGTAAGGAACAGCGAGAGACCCAGTACTTC. Translation gives CASSKEQRETQYF. The V and J genes are TRBV7-3 and TRBJ2-5, with D uncertain. There are 13 residues in the CDR3. Trimming removed 6 bases from V and 4 bases from J, with 12 bases in between. From germline, CDR1 is SGHTA and CDR2 FQGTGA.

In DNA, the CDR3 is TGCGCCAGCAGCGTGAATCTAGCGGGAGTCCTCCTGACGAAAGAGACCCAGTACTTC. Protein sequence: CASSVNLAGVLLTKETQYF. This sequence joins TRBV5-1 and TRBJ2-5, with 10 bases identical to TRBD2. V was clipped by 4 bases and J by 3 bases; unmatched bases: 18. Germline V gene data show CDR1 as SGHRS and CDR2 as YFSETQ. The CDR3 is 19 residues long.

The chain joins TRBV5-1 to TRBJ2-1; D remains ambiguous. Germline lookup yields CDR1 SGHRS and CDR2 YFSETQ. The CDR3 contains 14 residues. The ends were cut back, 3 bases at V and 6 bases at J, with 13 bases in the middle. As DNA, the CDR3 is TGCGCCAGCAGCTCAGCTAGTGTCGGCAATGAGCAGTTCTTC. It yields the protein CASSSASVGNEQFF. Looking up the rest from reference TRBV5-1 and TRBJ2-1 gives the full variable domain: KAGVTQTPRYLIKTRGQQVTLSCSPISGHRSVSWYQQTPGQGLQFLFEYFSETQRNKGNFPGRFSGRQFSNSRSEMNVSTLELGDSALYLCASSSASVGNEQFFGPGTRLTVL.

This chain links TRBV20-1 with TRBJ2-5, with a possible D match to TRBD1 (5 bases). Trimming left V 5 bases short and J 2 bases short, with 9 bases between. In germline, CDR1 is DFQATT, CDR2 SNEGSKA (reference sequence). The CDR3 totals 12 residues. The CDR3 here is CSAWGQQETQYF. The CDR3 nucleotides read TGCAGTGCTTGGGGCCAGCAAGAGACCCAGTACTTC.

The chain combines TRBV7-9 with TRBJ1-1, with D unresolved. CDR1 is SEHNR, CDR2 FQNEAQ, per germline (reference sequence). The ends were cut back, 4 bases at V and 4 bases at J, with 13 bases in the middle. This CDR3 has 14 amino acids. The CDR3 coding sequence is TGTGCCAGCAGCTACGGACCCTCAGCCACTGAAGCTTTCTTT. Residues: CASSYGPSATEAFF. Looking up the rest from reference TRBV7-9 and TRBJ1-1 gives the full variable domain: DTGVSQNPRHKITKRGQNVTFRCDPISEHNRLYWYRQTLGQGPEFLTYFQNEAQLEKSRLLSDRFSAERPKGSFSTLEIQRTEQGDSAMYLCASSYGPSATEAFFGQGTRLTVV.

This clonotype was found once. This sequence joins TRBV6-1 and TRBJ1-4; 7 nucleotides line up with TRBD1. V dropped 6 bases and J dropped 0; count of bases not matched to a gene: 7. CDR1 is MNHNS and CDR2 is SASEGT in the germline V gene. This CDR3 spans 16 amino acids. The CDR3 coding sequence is TGTGCCAGCAGAGGACAGGCTCGGGCAACTAATGAAAAACTGTTTTTT. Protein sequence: CASRGQARATNEKLFF.

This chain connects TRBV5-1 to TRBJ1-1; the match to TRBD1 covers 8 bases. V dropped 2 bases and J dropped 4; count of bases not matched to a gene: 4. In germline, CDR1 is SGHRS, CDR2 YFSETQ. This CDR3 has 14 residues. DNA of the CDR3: TGCGCCAGCAGCTTTCAGGGGGCTCGCACTGAAGCTTTCTTT. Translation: CASSFQGARTEAFF.

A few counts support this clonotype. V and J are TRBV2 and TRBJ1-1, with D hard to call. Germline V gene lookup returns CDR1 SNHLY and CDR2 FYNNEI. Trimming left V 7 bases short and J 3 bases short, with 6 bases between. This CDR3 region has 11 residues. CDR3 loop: CASTRYTEAFF. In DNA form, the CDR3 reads TGTGCCAGCACCAGGTACACTGAAGCTTTCTTT.

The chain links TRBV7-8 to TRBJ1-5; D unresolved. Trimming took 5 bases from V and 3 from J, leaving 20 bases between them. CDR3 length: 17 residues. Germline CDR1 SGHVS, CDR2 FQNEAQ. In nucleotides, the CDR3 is TGTGCCAGCAGCCAGTTTCCTAGGACGGTCATCAATCAGCCCCAGCATTTT. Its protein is CASSQFPRTVINQPQHF.

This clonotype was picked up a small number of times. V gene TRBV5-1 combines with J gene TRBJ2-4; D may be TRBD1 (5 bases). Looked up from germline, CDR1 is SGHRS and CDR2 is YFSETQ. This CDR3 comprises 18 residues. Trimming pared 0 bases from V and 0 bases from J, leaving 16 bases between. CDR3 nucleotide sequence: TGCGCCAGCAGCTTGGAGTCCCAGGGTTGGGGAGCCAAAAACATTCAGTACTTC. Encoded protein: CASSLESQGWGAKNIQYF.

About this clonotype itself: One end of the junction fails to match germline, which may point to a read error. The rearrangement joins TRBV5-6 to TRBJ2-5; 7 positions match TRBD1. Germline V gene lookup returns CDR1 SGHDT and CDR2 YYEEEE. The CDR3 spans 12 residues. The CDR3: CASSLAGDRACF. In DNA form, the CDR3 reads TGTGCCAGCAGCTTGGCCGGTGACAGGGCCTGCTTC.

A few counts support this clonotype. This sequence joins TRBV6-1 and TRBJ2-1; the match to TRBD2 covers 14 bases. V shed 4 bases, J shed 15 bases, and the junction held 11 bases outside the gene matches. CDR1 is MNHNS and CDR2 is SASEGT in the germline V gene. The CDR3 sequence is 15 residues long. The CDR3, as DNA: TGTGCCAGCAGTGGGGGGACTAGCGGGAGCGTTAGGATGTTCTTC. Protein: CASSGGTSGSVRMFF.

The CDR3 region is CASSFVAGAYGYTF. The DNA of the CDR3 is TGTGCCAGCAGTTTTGTGGCAGGTGCCTATGGCTACACCTTC. V and J are TRBV12-3 or TRBV12-4 and TRBJ1-2; no firm D call. The CDR3 contains 14 residues. Trimming removed 3 bases from V and 4 bases from J, with 12 bases in between.

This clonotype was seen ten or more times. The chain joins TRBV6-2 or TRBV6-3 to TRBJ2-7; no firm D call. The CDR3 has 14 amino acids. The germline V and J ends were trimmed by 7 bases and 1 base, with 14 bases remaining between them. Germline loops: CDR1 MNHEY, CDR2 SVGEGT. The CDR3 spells CASKWNLASYEQYV. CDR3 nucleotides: TGTGCCAGCAAATGGAACTTGGCATCCTACGAGCAGTACGTC.

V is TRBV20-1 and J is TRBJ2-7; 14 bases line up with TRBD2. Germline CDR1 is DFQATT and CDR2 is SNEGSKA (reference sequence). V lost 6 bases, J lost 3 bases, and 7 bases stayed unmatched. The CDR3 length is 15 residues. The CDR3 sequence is CSAPRLAGGGYEQYF. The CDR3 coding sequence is TGCAGTGCACCTAGACTAGCGGGAGGGGGCTACGAGCAGTACTTC.

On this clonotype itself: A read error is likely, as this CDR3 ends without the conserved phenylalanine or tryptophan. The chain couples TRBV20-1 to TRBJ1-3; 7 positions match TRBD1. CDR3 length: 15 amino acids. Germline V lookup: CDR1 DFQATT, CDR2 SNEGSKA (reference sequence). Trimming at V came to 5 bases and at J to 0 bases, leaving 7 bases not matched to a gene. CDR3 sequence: CSAGGTAISGNTIYS. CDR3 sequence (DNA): TGCAGTGCTGGAGGGACAGCCATCTCTGGAAACACCATATATTCT.

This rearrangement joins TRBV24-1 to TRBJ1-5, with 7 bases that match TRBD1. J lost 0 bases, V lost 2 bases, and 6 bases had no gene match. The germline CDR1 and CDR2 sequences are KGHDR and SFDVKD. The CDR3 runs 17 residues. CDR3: CATSDSTGYVSNQPQHF. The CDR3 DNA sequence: TGTGCCACCAGTGATTCGACAGGGTACGTTAGCAATCAGCCCCAGCATTTT.

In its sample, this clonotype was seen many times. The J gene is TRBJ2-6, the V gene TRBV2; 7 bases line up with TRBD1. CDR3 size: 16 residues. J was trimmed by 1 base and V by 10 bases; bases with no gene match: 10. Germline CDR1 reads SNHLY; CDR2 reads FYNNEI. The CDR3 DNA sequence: TGTGCCACCACGGAGACAGGGACATCTGGGGCCAACGTCCTGACTTTC. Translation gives CATTETGTSGANVLTF.

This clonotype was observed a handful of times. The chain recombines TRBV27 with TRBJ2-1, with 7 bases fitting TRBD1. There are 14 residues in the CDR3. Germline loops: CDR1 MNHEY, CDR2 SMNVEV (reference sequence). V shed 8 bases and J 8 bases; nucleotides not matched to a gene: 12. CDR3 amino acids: CASADLDRTDEQFF. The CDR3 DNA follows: TGTGCCAGCGCAGACCTGGACAGGACCGATGAGCAGTTCTTC.

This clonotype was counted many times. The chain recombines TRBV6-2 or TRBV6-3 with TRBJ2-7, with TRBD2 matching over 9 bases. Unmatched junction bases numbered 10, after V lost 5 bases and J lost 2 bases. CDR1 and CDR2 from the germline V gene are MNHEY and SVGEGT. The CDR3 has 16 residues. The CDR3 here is CASSRLAGVTAYEQYF. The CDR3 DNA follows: TGTGCCAGCAGTCGGTTAGCGGGAGTAACCGCCTACGAGCAGTACTTC.

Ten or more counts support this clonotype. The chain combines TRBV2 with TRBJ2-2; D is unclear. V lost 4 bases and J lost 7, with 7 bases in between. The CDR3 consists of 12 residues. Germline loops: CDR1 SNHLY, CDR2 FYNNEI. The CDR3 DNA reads TGTGCCAGCAGTGGTGGGTTCGGGGAGCTGTTTTTT. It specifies CASSGGFGELFF.

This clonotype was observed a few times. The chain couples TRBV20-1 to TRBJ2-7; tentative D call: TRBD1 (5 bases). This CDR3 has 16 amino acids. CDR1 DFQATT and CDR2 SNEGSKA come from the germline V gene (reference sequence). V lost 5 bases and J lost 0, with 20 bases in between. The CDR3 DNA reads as TGCAGTGCTGTCCCTTCGGTGGGGCAGATCTCCTACGAGCAGTACGTC. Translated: CSAVPSVGQISYEQYV.

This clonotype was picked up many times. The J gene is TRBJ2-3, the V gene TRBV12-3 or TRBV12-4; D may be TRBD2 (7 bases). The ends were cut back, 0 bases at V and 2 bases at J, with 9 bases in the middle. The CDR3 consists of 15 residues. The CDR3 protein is CASSLAGGATDTQYF. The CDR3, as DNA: TGTGCCAGCAGTTTAGCGGGGGGGGCCACAGATACGCAGTATTTT.

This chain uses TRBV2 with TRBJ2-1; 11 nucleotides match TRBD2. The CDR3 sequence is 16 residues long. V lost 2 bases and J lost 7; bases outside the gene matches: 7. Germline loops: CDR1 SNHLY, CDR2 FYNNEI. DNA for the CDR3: TGTGCCAGCAGTGAACTACTAGCGGGAGCTAGGAATGAGCAGTTCTTC. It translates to CASSELLAGARNEQFF.

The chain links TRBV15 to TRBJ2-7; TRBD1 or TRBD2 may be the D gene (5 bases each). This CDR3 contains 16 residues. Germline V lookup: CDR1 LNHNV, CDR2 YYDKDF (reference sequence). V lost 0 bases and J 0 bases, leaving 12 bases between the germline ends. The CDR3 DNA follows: TGTGCCACCAGCAGAGATGGGACCCCAAGCTCCTACGAGCAGTACTTC. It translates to CATSRDGTPSSYEQYF.

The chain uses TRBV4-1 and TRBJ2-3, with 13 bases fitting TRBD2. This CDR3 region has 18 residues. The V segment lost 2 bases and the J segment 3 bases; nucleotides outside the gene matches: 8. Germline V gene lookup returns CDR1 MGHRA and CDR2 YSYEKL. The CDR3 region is CASSQLRGLAGRTDTQYF. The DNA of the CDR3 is TGCGCCAGCAGCCAACTCCGGGGACTAGCGGGAAGGACAGATACGCAGTATTTT.

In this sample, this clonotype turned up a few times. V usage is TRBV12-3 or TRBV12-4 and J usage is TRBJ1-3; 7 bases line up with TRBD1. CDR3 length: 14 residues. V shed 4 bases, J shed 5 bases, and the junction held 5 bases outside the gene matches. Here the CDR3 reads CASSSSTGRNTIYF. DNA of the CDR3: TGTGCCAGCAGTTCATCGACAGGGAGAAACACCATATATTTT.

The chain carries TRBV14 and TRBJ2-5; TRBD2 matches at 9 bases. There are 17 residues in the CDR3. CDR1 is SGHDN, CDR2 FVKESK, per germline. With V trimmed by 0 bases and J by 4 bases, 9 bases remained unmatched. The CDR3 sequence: CASSQDWGPLAGETQYF. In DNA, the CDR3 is TGTGCCAGCAGCCAAGATTGGGGCCCACTAGCGGGAGAGACCCAGTACTTC.

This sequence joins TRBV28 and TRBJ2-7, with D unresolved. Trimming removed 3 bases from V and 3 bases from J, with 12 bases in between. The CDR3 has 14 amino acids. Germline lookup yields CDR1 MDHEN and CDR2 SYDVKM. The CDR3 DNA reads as TGTGCCAGCAGTTTTGGAGCGATCGGCTACGAGCAGTACGTC. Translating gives CASSFGAIGYEQYV.